Following are 14 T cell receptor beta chains from one sample sequenced in a study of PD-L1 blockade in urothelial cancer. Stated time point: peripheral blood 6 weeks after treatment start. Only in-frame clones appear in the TCRdb table, and some are missing; sequencing was by immunoSEQ multiplex PCR. The profile shows some 110,000 clones, 91% of them singletons. The source was PBMCs, collected around atezolizumab (anti-PD-L1) treatment. The receptors here all came from a man between 60 and 75 years old with urothelial cancer.

The chain has TRBV6-1 and TRBJ2-1; 8 nucleotides line up with TRBD2. Germline V gene lookup returns CDR1 MNHNS and CDR2 SASEGT. The CDR3 is 16 amino acids. V gave up 2 bases and J gave up 7 bases; unmatched junction bases: 10. CDR3 coding DNA: TGTGCCAGCAGTGAATCACGAATAGCGGGATGGAATGAGCAGTTCTTC. It translates to CASSESRIAGWNEQFF.

The genes are TRBV7-9 and TRBJ2-7, with 7 bases lining up with TRBD2. Germline V gene lookup returns CDR1 SEHNR and CDR2 FQNEAQ (reference sequence). After removal of 1 base from V and 9 bases from J, the junction contained 6 bases not matched to a gene. CDR3 length: 13 residues. CDR3 in amino acids: CASSLEGGAGQYF. Written as DNA, the CDR3 is TGTGCCAGCAGCTTAGAGGGAGGGGCAGGGCAGTACTTC.

The chain is built from TRBV30 and TRBJ1-1; D call uncertain. The length of the CDR3 is 15 residues. Trimming cost V 4 bases and J 0 bases, with 15 bases left between them. Germline V gene sequence: CDR1 GTSNPN, CDR2 SVGIG (reference sequence). CDR3 DNA sequence: TGTGCCTGGACTCCCCCGCGACTCATGAACACTGAAGCTTTCTTT. It codes for CAWTPPRLMNTEAFF.

The chain recombines TRBV7-2 with TRBJ1-1; 8 nucleotides line up with TRBD1. V dropped 5 bases and J dropped 4; count of bases not matched to a gene: 3. This CDR3 spans 13 amino acids. Germline V gene data show CDR1 as SGHTA and CDR2 as FQGNSA. The chain's CDR3 is CASSRQGTTEAFF. For the CDR3, the DNA is TGTGCCAGCAGCCGACAGGGGACCACTGAAGCTTTCTTT.

J is TRBJ2-1 and V is TRBV7-3; 10 bases line up with TRBD1. The CDR3 is 18 amino acids. V gave up 7 bases and J gave up 8 bases; unmatched junction bases: 20. CDR1 is SGHTA and CDR2 is FQGTGA in the germline V gene. CDR3 loop: CASTSDRGIPHEGDEQFF. The CDR3 DNA follows: TGTGCCAGCACCTCGGACAGGGGGATACCCCACGAGGGGGATGAGCAGTTCTTC.

J is TRBJ2-5 and V is TRBV18; 12 nucleotides match TRBD2. V lost 5 bases, J lost 4 bases, and 8 bases stayed unmatched. Looked up from germline, CDR1 is KGHSH and CDR2 is LQKENI. The CDR3 length is 16 residues. CDR3 residues: CASSMGLAGVGETQYF. CDR3 nucleotide sequence: TGTGCCAGCTCAATGGGACTAGCGGGCGTGGGAGAGACCCAGTACTTC.

This clone was recorded once. The genes are TRBV4-3 and TRBJ1-3, with D possibly being TRBD1 (5 bases). V dropped 1 base and J dropped 4 bases, with 8 bases sitting between them. CDR1 and CDR2 (germline): LGHNA, YSLEER. This CDR3 is 14 amino acids long. CDR3 residues: CASSQGGGGNTIYF. CDR3 nucleotides: TGCGCCAGCAGCCAAGGGGGGGGAGGAAACACCATATATTTT.

The chain joins TRBV30 to TRBJ1-4, with 7 bases that match TRBD1. The CDR3 sequence is 13 residues long. The trim removed 4 bases at V and 8 bases at J, leaving 7 bases unmatched. CDR1 and CDR2 from the germline V gene are GTSNPN and SVGIG (reference sequence). The CDR3 nucleotides are TGTGCCTGGAACCGACAGGGTTCCGAAAAACTGTTTTTT. Translated, it gives CAWNRQGSEKLFF.

The genes are TRBV18 and TRBJ1-4; D call uncertain. Trimming took off 3 bases at V and 5 bases at J, with 10 bases between the two ends. This CDR3 is 14 amino acids long. Germline CDR1 KGHSH, CDR2 LQKENI. DNA of the CDR3: TGTGCCAGCTCACCCTCGGCGGGCAATGAAAAACTGTTTTTT. It translates to CASSPSAGNEKLFF.

In nucleotides, the CDR3 is TGTGCCACCGGGACTAGCGGGAGTTTCTCAGATACGCAGTATTTT. It encodes CATGTSGSFSDTQYF. V is TRBV10-3 and J is TRBJ2-3; TRBD2 matches 14 bases. The CDR3 consists of 15 residues. Germline values: CDR1 ENHRY, CDR2 SYGVKD. Unmatched junction bases numbered 7, after V lost 10 bases and J lost 4 bases.

V is TRBV11-2 and J is TRBJ2-7; D might be TRBD1 (6 bases). V lost 5 bases to trimming and J lost 0 bases, with 14 bases between them. Germline CDR1 and CDR2: SGHAT and FQNNGV. The CDR3 has 15 residues. This CDR3 is CASSAQGHSSYEQYF. The CDR3 region has the DNA TGTGCCAGCAGCGCACAGGGACACAGCTCCTACGAGCAGTACTTC.

In its sample, this clone was seen a few times. CDR3 DNA sequence: TGTGCCAGTAGTATACCCTTTATCAGCTATGGCTACACCTTC. Translating it yields CASSIPFISYGYTF. V and J are TRBV19 and TRBJ1-2; D gene unclear. The V end was cut by 2 bases, the J end by 4 bases, with 11 bases between. The CDR3 is made up of 14 amino acids. Germline values: CDR1 LNHDA, CDR2 SQIVND (reference sequence).

This sequence joins TRBV7-9 and TRBJ1-1, with TRBD1 matching 9 bases. The germline V gene has CDR1 SEHNR and CDR2 FQNEAQ (reference sequence). This CDR3 contains 16 residues. Trimming took 1 base from V and 1 from J; bases not matched to a gene: 4. CDR3 bases: TGTGCCAGCAGCTTAGATGCGGGACAGGGGAACACTGAAGCTTTCTTT. Translating gives CASSLDAGQGNTEAFF.

The DNA of the CDR3 is TGTGCCAGCAGTGAGGCAGGGGAAGCTTTCTTT. Translating gives CASSEAGEAFF. The chain carries TRBV25-1 and TRBJ1-1, with D possibly TRBD1 on 5 matching bases. In germline, CDR1 is MGHDK, CDR2 SYGVNS. The ends were cut back, 3 bases at V and 8 bases at J, with 7 bases in the middle. The CDR3 extends over 11 amino acids.